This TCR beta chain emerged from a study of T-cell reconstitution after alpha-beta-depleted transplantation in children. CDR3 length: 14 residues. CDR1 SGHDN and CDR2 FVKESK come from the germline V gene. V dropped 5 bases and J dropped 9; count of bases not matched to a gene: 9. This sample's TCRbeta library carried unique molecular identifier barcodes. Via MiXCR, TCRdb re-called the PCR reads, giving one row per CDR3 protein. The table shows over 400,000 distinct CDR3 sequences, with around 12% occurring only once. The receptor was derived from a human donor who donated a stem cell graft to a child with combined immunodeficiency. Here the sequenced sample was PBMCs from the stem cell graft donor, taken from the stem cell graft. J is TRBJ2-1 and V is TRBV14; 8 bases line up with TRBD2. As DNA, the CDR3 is TGTGCCAGCAGCTCGTTGGTAGCGGGACGTGAGCAGTTCTTC. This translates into CASSSLVAGREQFF.